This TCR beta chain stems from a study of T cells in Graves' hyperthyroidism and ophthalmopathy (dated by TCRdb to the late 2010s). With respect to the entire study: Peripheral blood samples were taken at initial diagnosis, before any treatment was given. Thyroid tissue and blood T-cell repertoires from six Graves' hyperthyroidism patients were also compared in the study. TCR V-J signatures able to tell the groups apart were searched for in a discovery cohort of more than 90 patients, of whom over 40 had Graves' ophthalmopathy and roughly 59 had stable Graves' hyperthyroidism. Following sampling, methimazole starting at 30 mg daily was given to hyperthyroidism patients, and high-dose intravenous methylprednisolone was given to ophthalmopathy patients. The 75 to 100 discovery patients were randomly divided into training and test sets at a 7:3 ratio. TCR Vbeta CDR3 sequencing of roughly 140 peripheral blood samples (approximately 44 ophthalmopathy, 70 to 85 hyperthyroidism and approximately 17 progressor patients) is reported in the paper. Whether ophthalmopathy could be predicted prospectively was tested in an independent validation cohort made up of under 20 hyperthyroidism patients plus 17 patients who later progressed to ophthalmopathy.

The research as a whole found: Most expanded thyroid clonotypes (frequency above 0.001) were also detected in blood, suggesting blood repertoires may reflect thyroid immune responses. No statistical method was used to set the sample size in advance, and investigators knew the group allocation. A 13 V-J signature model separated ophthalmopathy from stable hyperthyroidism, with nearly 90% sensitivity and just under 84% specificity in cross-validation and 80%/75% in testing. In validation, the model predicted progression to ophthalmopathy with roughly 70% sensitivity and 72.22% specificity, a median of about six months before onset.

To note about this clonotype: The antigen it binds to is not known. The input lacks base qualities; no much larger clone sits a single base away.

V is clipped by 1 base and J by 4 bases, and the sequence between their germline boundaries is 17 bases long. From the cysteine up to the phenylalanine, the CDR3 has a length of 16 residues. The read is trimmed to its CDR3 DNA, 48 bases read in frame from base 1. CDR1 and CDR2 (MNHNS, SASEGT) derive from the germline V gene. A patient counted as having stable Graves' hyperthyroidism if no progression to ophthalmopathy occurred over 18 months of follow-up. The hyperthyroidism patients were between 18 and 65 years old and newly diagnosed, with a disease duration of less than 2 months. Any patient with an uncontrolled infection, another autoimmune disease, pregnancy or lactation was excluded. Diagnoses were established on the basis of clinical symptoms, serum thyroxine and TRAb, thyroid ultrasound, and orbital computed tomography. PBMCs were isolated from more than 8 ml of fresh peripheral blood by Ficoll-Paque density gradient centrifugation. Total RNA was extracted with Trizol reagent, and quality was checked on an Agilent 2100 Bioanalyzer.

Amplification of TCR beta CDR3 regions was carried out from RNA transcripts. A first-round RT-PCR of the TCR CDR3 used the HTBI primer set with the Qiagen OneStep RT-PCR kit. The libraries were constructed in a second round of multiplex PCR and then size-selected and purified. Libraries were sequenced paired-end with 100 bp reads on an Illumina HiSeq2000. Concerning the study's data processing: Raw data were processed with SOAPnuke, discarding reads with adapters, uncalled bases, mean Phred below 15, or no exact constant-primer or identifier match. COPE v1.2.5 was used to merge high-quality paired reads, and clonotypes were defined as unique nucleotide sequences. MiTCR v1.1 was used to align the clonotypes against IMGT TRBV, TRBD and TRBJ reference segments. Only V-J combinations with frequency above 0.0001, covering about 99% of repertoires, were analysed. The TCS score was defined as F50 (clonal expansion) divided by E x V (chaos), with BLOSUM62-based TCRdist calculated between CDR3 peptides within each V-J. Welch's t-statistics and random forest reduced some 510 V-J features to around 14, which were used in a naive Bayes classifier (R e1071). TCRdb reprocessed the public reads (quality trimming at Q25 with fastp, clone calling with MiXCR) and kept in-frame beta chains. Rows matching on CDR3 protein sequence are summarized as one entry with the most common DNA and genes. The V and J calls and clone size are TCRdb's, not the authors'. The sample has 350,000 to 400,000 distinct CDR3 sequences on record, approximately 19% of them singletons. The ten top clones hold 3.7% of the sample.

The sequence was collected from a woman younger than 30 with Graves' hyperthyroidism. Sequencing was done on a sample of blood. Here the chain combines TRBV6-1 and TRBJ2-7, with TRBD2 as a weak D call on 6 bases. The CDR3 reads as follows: CASSEGGDWQGYEQYF. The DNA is TGTGCCAGCAGTGAAGGAGGGGACTGGCAGGGTTACGAGCAGTACTTC.